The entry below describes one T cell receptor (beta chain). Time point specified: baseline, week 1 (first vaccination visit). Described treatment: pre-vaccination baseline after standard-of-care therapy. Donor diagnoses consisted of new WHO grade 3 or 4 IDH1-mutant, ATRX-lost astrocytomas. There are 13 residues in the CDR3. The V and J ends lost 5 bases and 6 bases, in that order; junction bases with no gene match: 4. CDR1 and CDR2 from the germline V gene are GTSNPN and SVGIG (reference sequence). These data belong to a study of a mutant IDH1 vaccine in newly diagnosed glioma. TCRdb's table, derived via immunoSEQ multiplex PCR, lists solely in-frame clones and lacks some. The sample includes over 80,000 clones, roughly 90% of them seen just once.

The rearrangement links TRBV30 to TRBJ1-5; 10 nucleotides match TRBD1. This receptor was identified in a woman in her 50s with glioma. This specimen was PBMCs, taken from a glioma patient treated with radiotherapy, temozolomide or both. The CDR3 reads CAWGDRGAQPQHF. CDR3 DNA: TGTGCCTGGGGGGACAGGGGTGCTCAGCCCCAGCATTTT.